Listed below are T cell receptor beta chains from one sample, sequenced in a study of shared clonotypes between healthy human individuals. Sequencing used immunoSEQ multiplex PCR; TCRdb keeps in-frame clones, though not all of them. In the table there are around 2.5 million clones, approximately 94% of which are singletons. What was sequenced was naive CD4+ T cells from PBMCs. The receptors originated from a young man in good health. Some clones in this sample may be carry-over from other donors' samples. Both conserved end residues are trimmed from each CDR3. Each record gives: V gene, clone size, J gene, CDR3 protein. The size of a clone is reported for some rows only, either as once, few or many, or as a class for expanded clones.

>TRBV5-8|NA|TRBJ2-5
ASSFPGTGDEETQY
>TRBV9|NA|TRBJ2-1
ASSAGLAGGPGAYNEQF
>TRBV18|NA|TRBJ2-1
ASSPPVNEQF
>TRBV29-1|NA|TRBJ2-3
SAIGLAETDTQY
>TRBV7-7|NA|TRBJ2-6
ASSLGGAGANVLT
>TRBV5-1|NA|TRBJ1-2
ASSLEGKGGYT
>TRBV9|NA|TRBJ2-4
ASSTGQGNIQY
>TRBV5-1|NA|TRBJ1-2
ATAEGNNYGYT
>TRBV5-6|NA|TRBJ2-1
ASSLDSGRAYNEQF
>TRBV19|NA|TRBJ1-5
ASSIVRAPQH
>TRBV9|once|TRBJ1-4
ASSLDSSVGEKLF
>TRBV11-3|NA|TRBJ2-1
ASSLELPSGRNEQF
>TRBV18|NA|TRBJ2-7
ASSPQPSGTYEQY
>TRBV7-2|NA|TRBJ2-5
ASSLAGAGGTETQY
>TRBV7-8|NA|TRBJ2-7
ASSWGWGPYEQY
>TRBV6-5|NA|TRBJ2-7
ASSPPGLLALQQY
>TRBV10-3|NA|TRBJ2-5
AISESWGASGREQY
>TRBV4-3|NA|TRBJ1-1
ASSQETGTHTEAF
>TRBV5-1|NA|TRBJ2-5
ASSLSGDQGTQY
>TRBV7-8|NA|TRBJ2-3
ASSGLGGGLTDTQY
>TRBV30|NA|TRBJ1-4
AWSVFTGSEKLF
>TRBV5-1|NA|TRBJ1-1
ASSLGANRGEAF